A single sample is the source of the 19 T cell receptor beta chains below, sequenced in a study of CD4 T cells in relation to SARS-CoV-2 and coronaviruses. Before the COVID-19 pandemic, during about 2011-2019, CD4+ T cells were taken from unexposed donors. The cells were cultured for around ten days before CD4+ T cells were isolated. Antigen specificity for these receptors is unknown. Measured with immunoSEQ multiplex PCR; TCRdb has only the in-frame clones, and not every one. The table records about 20,000 clones, 76% of them present only once. Sequenced: CD4+ T cells from PBMCs, cultured in vitro. These receptors originate from a human donor in good health.

This chain uses TRBV6-6 with TRBJ1-1; no clear D gene. Germline values: CDR1 MNHNY, CDR2 SVGAGI (reference sequence). The CDR3 runs 15 residues. V was clipped by 2 bases and J by 1 base, with 11 bases between them. CDR3 DNA sequence: TGTGCCAGCAGTTACGGGCGGGCCCCGAACACTGAAGCTTTCTTT. Translating it yields CASSYGRAPNTEAFF.

The genes are TRBV6-5 and TRBJ1-5, with no clear D. Looked up from germline, CDR1 is MNHEY and CDR2 is SVGAGI. The CDR3 spans 15 residues. Trimming took off 6 bases at V and 11 bases at J, with 23 bases between the two ends. CDR3 DNA sequence: TGTGCCAGCAGGCAGGCAGAAACCTACAATGTGGCCCAGCATTTT. As protein: CASRQAETYNVAQHF.

The chain uses TRBV5-1 and TRBJ2-4, with a weak D call TRBD2 (5 bases). CDR3 length: 14 amino acids. Trimming took off 4 bases at V and 9 bases at J, with 17 bases between the two ends. Germline CDR1 and CDR2: SGHRS and YFSETQ. The CDR3 spells CASSPLEEIGIQYF. The CDR3 bases are TGCGCCAGCAGCCCACTGGAGGAGATCGGCATTCAGTACTTC.

This clone was observed a handful of times. The chain recombines TRBV7-8 with TRBJ2-1; no clear D. The V gene lost 8 bases and the J gene lost 1 base, with 18 bases spanning the gap. CDR1 is SGHVS, CDR2 FQNEAQ, per germline. This CDR3 has 16 amino acids. The CDR3 DNA is TGTGCCAGCGTCCTCCAGGACCTGAGGTCCTACAATGAGCAGTTCTTC. It is translated as CASVLQDLRSYNEQFF. The whole variable domain, remainder taken from reference TRBV7-8 and TRBJ2-1, is GAGVSQSPRYKVAKRGQDVALRCDPISGHVSLFWYQQALGQGPEFLTYFQNEAQLDKSGLPSDRFFAERPEGSVSTLKIQRTQQEDSAVYLCASVLQDLRSYNEQFFGPGTRLTVL.

This chain uses TRBV11-3 with TRBJ2-1; TRBD2 matches at 10 bases. The junction had 7 bases not matched to a gene; V was cut back by 2 bases and J by 9 bases. Germline V gene data show CDR1 as SGHNT and CDR2 as YENEEA. CDR3 length equals 15 residues. The CDR3 DNA reads as TGTGCCAGCAGCTTATTCCTAGCGGGAGCTTCTGAGCAGTTCTTC. The encoded protein is CASSLFLAGASEQFF.

A few counts support this clone. This chain uses TRBV30 with TRBJ1-4; weak D call: TRBD1 (5 bases). The CDR3 spans 15 residues. The germline V and J ends were trimmed by 1 base and 7 bases, with 16 bases remaining between them. In germline, CDR1 is GTSNPN, CDR2 SVGIG (reference sequence). The CDR3 nucleotides read TGTGCCTGGAGTGATACACAGGTCTATGGTGAAAAACTGTTTTTT. Its protein is CAWSDTQVYGEKLFF.

This clone came up once. The V gene is TRBV10-2, the J gene TRBJ2-2, with 10 bases matching TRBD2. The CDR3 runs 21 residues. J gave up 6 bases and V 10 bases, and 29 bases lay outside the gene matches. Germline CDR1 WSHSY, CDR2 SAAADI. CDR3 nucleotides: TGCGCCACCCAGGGGGCAAGCGGGAGGGGGCGGGAGGGCTTTCGGGCCGGGGAGCTGTTTTTT. It specifies CATQGASGRGREGFRAGELFF.

This clone was detected only a few times. The V call is TRBV7-9, the J call TRBJ2-7; 10 positions agree with TRBD1. V trimming: 4 bases; J trimming: 1 base; junction bases outside the gene matches: 4. Per germline, CDR1 SEHNR and CDR2 FQNEAQ (reference sequence). This CDR3 is built from 15 residues. CDR3 coding DNA: TGTGCCAGCAGCTCGGGACAGGGGCTTTCCTACGAGCAGTACTTC. Residues: CASSSGQGLSYEQYF.

This chain connects TRBV6-6 to TRBJ2-7, with TRBD2 matching over 8 bases. This CDR3 region has 11 residues. Per the germline V gene, CDR1 is MNHNY and CDR2 is SVGAGI (reference sequence). Germline trimming cut 4 bases from V and 9 bases from J; bases unmatched to any gene: 2. DNA for the CDR3: TGTGCCAGCAGTTTAGCGGGACTGCAGTACTTC. Its translation is CASSLAGLQYF.

V gene TRBV7-8 combines with J gene TRBJ2-7, with 7 positions matching TRBD2. Germline V gives CDR1 SGHVS, CDR2 FQNEAQ. The CDR3 contains 20 residues. V shed 4 bases and J 0 bases; nucleotides not matched to a gene: 21. Written as DNA, the CDR3 is TGTGCCAGCAGCTCTAGAGGGTTAGAGCAGCGGGGCGCCTACTCCTACGAGCAGTACTTC. Amino acids: CASSSRGLEQRGAYSYEQYF. The whole variable domain, filled in from reference TRBV7-8 and TRBJ2-7, reads GAGVSQSPRYKVAKRGQDVALRCDPISGHVSLFWYQQALGQGPEFLTYFQNEAQLDKSGLPSDRFFAERPEGSVSTLKIQRTQQEDSAVYLCASSSRGLEQRGAYSYEQYFGPGTRLTVT.

The V and J genes are TRBV7-9 and TRBJ2-1, with no clear D. This CDR3 has 13 amino acids. Germline V CDR1 and CDR2: SEHNR, FQNEAQ (reference sequence). Trimming shortened V by 4 bases and J by 10 bases, and 14 bases separated the two germline ends. CDR3 region: CASSSPTPEEQFF. The CDR3, as DNA: TGTGCCAGCAGCTCGCCTACGCCGGAAGAGCAGTTCTTC.

V is TRBV24-1 and J is TRBJ2-7; 9 bases map to TRBD1. V lost 5 bases and J lost 3; bases outside the gene matches: 13. The CDR3 loop spans 17 amino acids. Germline V gives CDR1 KGHDR, CDR2 SFDVKD. CDR3 nucleotide sequence: TGTGCCACCAGTGGCCGAAGAAGGACAGGGGATGGCTACGAGCAGTACTTC. It codes for CATSGRRRTGDGYEQYF.

The chain recombines TRBV7-9 with TRBJ1-1; D call uncertain. CDR3 size: 14 residues. CDR1 and CDR2 (germline): SEHNR, FQNEAQ (reference sequence). With 2 bases removed from V and 8 bases from J, the gap between germline ends came to 15 bases. CDR3 amino acids: CASSLQSGTVEAFF. CDR3 bases: TGTGCCAGCAGCTTACAATCGGGAACAGTGGAAGCTTTCTTT.

This chain joins TRBV19 and TRBJ2-7; D gene ambiguous. CDR3 size: 15 residues. Deletions cut 4 bases from V and 3 bases from J, with 16 bases between. Germline V CDR1 and CDR2: LNHDA, SQIVND (reference sequence). CDR3 region: CASSSGGQLIYEQYF. CDR3 DNA: TGTGCCAGTAGTAGCGGCGGTCAACTAATCTACGAGCAGTACTTC.

The sample holds a few counts of this clone. This sequence joins TRBV5-4 and TRBJ1-1; the D is unclear. The CDR3 sequence is 13 residues long. Trimming removed 0 bases from V and 4 bases from J, with 7 bases in between. The germline CDR1 and CDR2 sequences are SGHNT and YYREEE (reference sequence). The DNA of the CDR3 is TGTGCCAGCAGCTTGGGGGTGAGCACTGAAGCTTTCTTT. Its translation is CASSLGVSTEAFF.

This clone was detected only a few times. This chain uses TRBV24-1 with TRBJ2-2; weak D call: TRBD1 (5 bases). The CDR3 is 13 amino acids. The germline gives CDR1 KGHDR, CDR2 SFDVKD. V lost 4 bases and J 10 bases, leaving 12 bases between the germline ends. Here the CDR3 DNA reads TGTGCCACCAGTGAAGGGGAAGAGGTGGAGCTGTTTTTT. Its translation: CATSEGEEVELFF.

This chain links TRBV19 with TRBJ2-5; 7 bases line up with TRBD2. V dropped 5 bases and J dropped 5; count of bases not matched to a gene: 5. This CDR3 comprises 13 residues. Germline CDR1 and CDR2: LNHDA and SQIVND (reference sequence). This CDR3 reads CASSPLGGETQYF. The CDR3 DNA is TGTGCCAGTAGTCCCCTCGGGGGGGAGACCCAGTACTTC. Variable domain in full (rest from reference TRBV19 and TRBJ2-5): DGGITQSPKYLFRKEGQNVTLSCEQNLNHDAMYWYRQDPGQGLRLIYYSQIVNDFQKGDIAEGYSVSREKKESFPLTVTSAQKNPTAFYLCASSPLGGETQYFGPGTRLLVL.

This chain links TRBV7-9 with TRBJ1-1, with 7 bases matching TRBD1. The germline CDR1 and CDR2 sequences are SEHNR and FQNEAQ (reference sequence). With 6 bases clipped from V and 3 bases from J, the junction kept 7 bases outside the gene matches. The CDR3 has 14 residues. DNA for the CDR3: TGTGCCAGCAGAAGGGACAGCGCATACACTGAAGCTTTCTTT. Translating it yields CASRRDSAYTEAFF.

The V gene is TRBV10-1, the J gene TRBJ2-7; 7 nucleotides match TRBD2. V was pared by 3 bases and J by 7 bases, with 15 bases of the junction left unmatched. The CDR3 runs to 16 residues. Germline CDR1 WNHNN, CDR2 SYGVQD (reference sequence). CDR3 residues: CASSDQKSGIMGEQYF. CDR3 nucleotide sequence: TGCGCCAGCAGTGACCAAAAAAGCGGGATTATGGGAGAGCAGTACTTC.